Sequencing of this T cell receptor beta chain was carried out in a study of molecular identifiers for immune sequencing clone quantification. This clonotype was counted ten times or more. Its antigen is not known. Study-level results: Jurkat TCR RNA that was spiked in from one cell was reportedly detectable among approximately 900,000 naive cells.

TCRdb re-called the PCR reads with MiXCR, one entry per CDR3 protein. Of around 460,000 distinct CDR3 sequences listed, around 23% are singletons. CDR3 length: 12 residues. From germline, CDR1 is SGHDT and CDR2 YYEEEE. V dropped 0 bases and J dropped 5 bases, with 4 bases sitting between them. The sample consisted of naive CD8+ T cells from blood, with Jurkat cell RNA spiked in. The sample's subset: FACS-sorted CD8+CD4-CCR7+CD45RA+ naive T cells. The chain joins TRBV5-6 to TRBJ2-3; unclear D gene. The TCR originated in a human donor in good health. Some libraries in this study had Jurkat cell RNA spiked in. CDR3 coding DNA: TGTGCCAGCAGCTTGGAAGTAGATACGCAGTATTTT. Protein product: CASSLEVDTQYF.